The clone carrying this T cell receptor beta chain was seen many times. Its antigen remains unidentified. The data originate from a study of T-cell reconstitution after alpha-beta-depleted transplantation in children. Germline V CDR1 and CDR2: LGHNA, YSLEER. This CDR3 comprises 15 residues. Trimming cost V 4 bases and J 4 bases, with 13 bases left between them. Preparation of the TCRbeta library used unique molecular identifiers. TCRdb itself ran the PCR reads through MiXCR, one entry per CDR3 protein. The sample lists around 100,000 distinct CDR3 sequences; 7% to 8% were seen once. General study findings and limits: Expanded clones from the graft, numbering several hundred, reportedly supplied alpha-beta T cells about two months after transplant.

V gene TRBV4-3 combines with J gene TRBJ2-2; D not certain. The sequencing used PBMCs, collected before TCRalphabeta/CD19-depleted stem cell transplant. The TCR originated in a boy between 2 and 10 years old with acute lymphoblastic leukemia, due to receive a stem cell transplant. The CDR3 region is CASSRNRGSTGELFF. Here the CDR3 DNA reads TGCGCCAGCAGCCGGAACAGAGGCTCCACCGGGGAGCTGTTTTTT.